These T cell receptor beta chains were read from a single sample in a study of blood T cell repertoires in COVID-19. Using immunoSEQ multiplex PCR, the repertoire was profiled, and TCRdb retains in-frame clones only, with some absent. The table records approximately 310,000 clones, 70% to 90% of them present only once. Sequences were obtained from PBMCs or T cells enriched from blood (not recorded which). Every receptor here comes from a man aged 25-40 years who had recovered from COVID-19. Each CDR3 is given with its conserved first and last residue. The order of the fields is J gene, clone size, V gene, D gene, CDR3 protein, CDR3 DNA. A D gene is named only where the DNA matches it firmly. Clone size, where shown, is once, few, many, or a class for clones that have expanded.

j_call: TRBJ1-6; clone_size: NA; v_call: TRBV27; d_call: TRBD1; cdr3_aa: CASRTGGLPLHF; cdr3_nt: TGTGCCAGCAGGACAGGGGGGTTACCCCTCCACTTT
j_call: TRBJ2-7; clone_size: NA; v_call: TRBV4-2; d_call: NA; cdr3_aa: CASSQVGDYSYEQYF; cdr3_nt: TGTGCCAGCAGCCAAGTGGGCGACTACTCCTACGAGCAGTACTTC
j_call: TRBJ1-1; clone_size: NA; v_call: TRBV19; d_call: TRBD1; cdr3_aa: CASSIPRTGWAEAFF; cdr3_nt: TGTGCCAGTAGTATACCCCGGACAGGCTGGGCTGAAGCTTTCTTT
j_call: TRBJ1-6; clone_size: NA; v_call: TRBV7-9; d_call: NA; cdr3_aa: CASSLISQGRISPLHF; cdr3_nt: TGTGCCAGCAGCTTAATTTCACAGGGAAGGATTTCACCCCTCCACTTT
j_call: TRBJ1-5; clone_size: NA; v_call: TRBV4-1; d_call: NA; cdr3_aa: CASSQGQGNQPQHF; cdr3_nt: TGCGCCAGCAGCCAAGGGCAGGGAAATCAGCCCCAGCATTTT
j_call: TRBJ2-2; clone_size: NA; v_call: TRBV9; d_call: NA; cdr3_aa: CASSVPGTNTGELFF; cdr3_nt: TGTGCCAGCAGCGTACCCGGGACTAACACCGGGGAGCTGTTTTTT
j_call: TRBJ1-2; clone_size: NA; v_call: TRBV3-1/TRBV3-2; d_call: TRBD1; cdr3_aa: CASRRQGSYGYTF; cdr3_nt: TGTGCCAGCAGAAGACAGGGAAGCTATGGCTACACCTTC
j_call: TRBJ1-2; clone_size: NA; v_call: TRBV5-5; d_call: NA; cdr3_aa: CASSLDRAPFYGYTF; cdr3_nt: TGTGCCAGCAGCTTGGACAGGGCGCCCTTTTATGGCTACACCTTC
j_call: TRBJ2-5; clone_size: once; v_call: TRBV7-6; d_call: TRBD2; cdr3_aa: CASSLALAGGETQYF; cdr3_nt: TGTGCCAGCAGCTTAGCACTAGCGGGGGGAGAGACCCAGTACTTC
j_call: TRBJ1-2; clone_size: NA; v_call: TRBV18; d_call: TRBD1; cdr3_aa: CASSAGGGYGYTF; cdr3_nt: TGTGCCAGCTCGGCAGGGGGCGGCTATGGCTACACCTTC
j_call: TRBJ2-1; clone_size: once; v_call: TRBV10-3; d_call: TRBD2; cdr3_aa: CAISWTSSYNEQFF; cdr3_nt: TGTGCCATCAGTTGGACTAGCAGCTACAATGAGCAGTTCTTC
j_call: TRBJ1-4; clone_size: NA; v_call: TRBV10-3; d_call: NA; cdr3_aa: CAISPEGEKLFF; cdr3_nt: TGTGCCATCAGCCCGGAGGGCGAAAAACTGTTTTTT
j_call: TRBJ1-6; clone_size: NA; v_call: TRBV7-9; d_call: TRBD1; cdr3_aa: CASSLGETGGYNSPLHF; cdr3_nt: TGTGCCAGCAGCTTAGGAGAAACAGGGGGCTATAATTCACCCCTCCACTTT
j_call: TRBJ1-2; clone_size: NA; v_call: TRBV5-1; d_call: NA; cdr3_aa: CASSNVGGGYGYTF; cdr3_nt: TGCGCCAGCAGCAATGTGGGGGGAGGCTATGGCTACACCTTC
j_call: TRBJ1-5; clone_size: NA; v_call: TRBV10-1; d_call: TRBD1; cdr3_aa: CASSSATGYKNSNQPQHF; cdr3_nt: TGCGCCAGCAGTTCCGCGACAGGGTATAAAAATAGCAATCAGCCCCAGCATTTT
j_call: TRBJ1-2; clone_size: NA; v_call: TRBV12-3/TRBV12-4; d_call: NA; cdr3_aa: CASSQGQNYGYTF; cdr3_nt: TGTGCCAGCAGTCAAGGACAGAACTATGGCTACACCTTC
j_call: TRBJ2-5; clone_size: NA; v_call: TRBV5-1; d_call: NA; cdr3_aa: CASSSGLFQETQYF; cdr3_nt: TGCGCCAGCAGCTCTGGGCTGTTCCAAGAGACCCAGTACTTC
j_call: TRBJ1-6; clone_size: NA; v_call: TRBV19; d_call: TRBD1; cdr3_aa: CASSTTGGDNSPLHF; cdr3_nt: TGTGCCAGTAGCACGACAGGGGGTGATAATTCACCCCTCCACTTT
j_call: TRBJ1-6; clone_size: NA; v_call: TRBV10-2; d_call: TRBD1; cdr3_aa: CASVTSDRGNSPLHF; cdr3_nt: TGCGCCAGCGTTACGTCGGACAGGGGCAATTCACCCCTCCACTTT
j_call: TRBJ2-7; clone_size: NA; v_call: TRBV2; d_call: TRBD1; cdr3_aa: CASSEWGQGVGEQYF; cdr3_nt: TGTGCCAGCAGTGAATGGGGACAGGGCGTCGGCGAGCAGTACTTC
j_call: TRBJ2-7; clone_size: NA; v_call: TRBV5-1; d_call: NA; cdr3_aa: CASSLADTAYEQYF; cdr3_nt: TGCGCCAGCAGCTTGGCCGATACAGCCTACGAGCAGTACTTC
j_call: TRBJ1-1; clone_size: NA; v_call: TRBV7-8; d_call: NA; cdr3_aa: CASSLGTQTNTEAFF; cdr3_nt: TGTGCCAGCAGCTTAGGGACACAGACGAACACTGAAGCTTTCTTT
j_call: TRBJ1-5; clone_size: NA; v_call: TRBV10-1; d_call: TRBD1; cdr3_aa: CASSAPSDDREAHQPQHF; cdr3_nt: TGCGCCAGCAGTGCCCCAAGCGATGACAGGGAGGCACATCAGCCCCAGCATTTT
j_call: TRBJ2-1; clone_size: NA; v_call: TRBV6-5; d_call: NA; cdr3_aa: CASSTNLEQFF; cdr3_nt: TGTGCCAGCAGTACTAACTTGGAGCAGTTCTTC
j_call: TRBJ1-4; clone_size: NA; v_call: TRBV30; d_call: TRBD1; cdr3_aa: CAWGDSGGVNEKLFF; cdr3_nt: TGTGCCTGGGGTGATTCAGGGGGCGTAAATGAAAAACTGTTTTTT
j_call: TRBJ2-1; clone_size: NA; v_call: TRBV27; d_call: TRBD2; cdr3_aa: CASSRLWAGGSYNEQFF; cdr3_nt: TGTGCCAGCAGCCGTTTATGGGCGGGGGGAAGCTACAATGAGCAGTTCTTC
j_call: TRBJ2-7; clone_size: NA; v_call: TRBV5-4; d_call: TRBD1; cdr3_aa: CASRPRDSYEQYF; cdr3_nt: TGTGCCAGCAGGCCCCGGGACAGCTACGAGCAGTACTTC
j_call: TRBJ2-7; clone_size: NA; v_call: TRBV4-1; d_call: NA; cdr3_aa: CASSQEPGTYEQYF; cdr3_nt: TGCGCCAGCAGCCAAGAGCCGGGGACCTACGAGCAGTACTTC
j_call: TRBJ1-4; clone_size: NA; v_call: TRBV5-1; d_call: TRBD1; cdr3_aa: CASSAIGTGGGVGEKLFF; cdr3_nt: TGCGCCAGCAGCGCTATCGGGACAGGGGGAGGCGTAGGTGAAAAACTGTTTTTT
j_call: TRBJ2-2; clone_size: NA; v_call: TRBV5-1; d_call: NA; cdr3_aa: CASSLWGAGELFF; cdr3_nt: TGCGCCAGCAGCTTGTGGGGGGCCGGGGAGCTGTTTTTT
j_call: TRBJ1-1; clone_size: NA; v_call: TRBV11-2; d_call: NA; cdr3_aa: CASSLFTGNTEAPF; cdr3_nt: TGTGCCAGCAGCTTATTTACAGGGAACACTGAAGCCCCCTTT
j_call: TRBJ1-1; clone_size: few; v_call: TRBV7-8; d_call: NA; cdr3_aa: CASSLLGGERAFF; cdr3_nt: TGTGCCAGCAGCTTATTGGGGGGGGAAAGAGCTTTCTTT
j_call: TRBJ2-5; clone_size: NA; v_call: TRBV10-3; d_call: TRBD1; cdr3_aa: CAISDGTGGLETQYF; cdr3_nt: TGTGCCATCAGTGACGGGACAGGGGGCCTAGAGACCCAGTACTTC
j_call: TRBJ1-5; clone_size: NA; v_call: TRBV27; d_call: TRBD1; cdr3_aa: CASSPSTGDSNQPQHF; cdr3_nt: TGTGCCAGCAGTCCATCAACAGGGGATAGCAATCAGCCCCAGCATTTT
j_call: TRBJ1-5; clone_size: NA; v_call: TRBV6-1; d_call: NA; cdr3_aa: CAITGGGSSNQPQHF; cdr3_nt: TGTGCCATCACGGGGGGAGGTTCGAGCAATCAGCCCCAGCATTTT
j_call: TRBJ1-2; clone_size: NA; v_call: TRBV6-5; d_call: NA; cdr3_aa: CASSYANRDANYGYTF; cdr3_nt: TGTGCCAGCAGTTACGCGAACAGGGACGCTAACTATGGCTACACCTTC
j_call: TRBJ2-1; clone_size: NA; v_call: TRBV6-4; d_call: TRBD2; cdr3_aa: CASSDVAGGSYNEQFF; cdr3_nt: TGTGCCAGCAGTGACGTAGCGGGAGGGTCCTACAATGAGCAGTTCTTC
j_call: TRBJ1-1; clone_size: NA; v_call: TRBV6-5; d_call: TRBD1; cdr3_aa: CASSYSDRGRAFF; cdr3_nt: TGTGCCAGCAGTTACTCAGACAGGGGGCGAGCTTTCTTT
j_call: TRBJ1-1; clone_size: NA; v_call: TRBV19; d_call: NA; cdr3_aa: CASTRQQNTEAFF; cdr3_nt: TGTGCCAGTACCCGACAGCAGAACACTGAAGCTTTCTTT
j_call: TRBJ2-7; clone_size: NA; v_call: TRBV11-2; d_call: NA; cdr3_aa: CASSLDPQDNYYEQYF; cdr3_nt: TGTGCCAGCAGCTTAGATCCCCAGGACAACTACTACGAGCAGTACTTC
j_call: TRBJ1-1; clone_size: NA; v_call: TRBV9; d_call: NA; cdr3_aa: CASSVGGGMNTEAFF; cdr3_nt: TGTGCCAGCAGCGTAGGAGGAGGGATGAACACTGAAGCTTTCTTT
j_call: TRBJ1-2; clone_size: NA; v_call: TRBV5-1; d_call: NA; cdr3_aa: CASSPTPREGYTF; cdr3_nt: TGCGCCAGCAGCCCCACCCCGCGGGAGGGCTACACCTTC
j_call: TRBJ1-4; clone_size: NA; v_call: TRBV25-1; d_call: TRBD1; cdr3_aa: CASADRGANEKLFF; cdr3_nt: TGTGCCAGCGCGGACAGGGGAGCTAATGAAAAACTGTTTTTT
j_call: TRBJ1-5; clone_size: NA; v_call: TRBV6-1; d_call: NA; cdr3_aa: CASSEAGVGNQPQHF; cdr3_nt: TGTGCCAGCAGTGAAGCCGGGGTAGGGAATCAGCCCCAGCATTTT
j_call: TRBJ2-7; clone_size: NA; v_call: TRBV10-3; d_call: TRBD1; cdr3_aa: CAIRGDRLDEQYF; cdr3_nt: TGTGCCATCAGGGGGGACAGGCTCGACGAGCAGTACTTC
j_call: TRBJ1-5; clone_size: NA; v_call: TRBV7-2; d_call: NA; cdr3_aa: CASSLVTGDQPQHF; cdr3_nt: TGTGCCAGCAGCTTAGTCACGGGGGACCAGCCCCAGCATTTT
j_call: TRBJ2-1; clone_size: NA; v_call: TRBV7-3; d_call: TRBD2; cdr3_aa: CASSLTDRLAGGLYNEQFF; cdr3_nt: TGTGCCAGCAGCTTAACCGACCGACTAGCGGGGGGGCTCTACAATGAGCAGTTCTTC
j_call: TRBJ1-6; clone_size: NA; v_call: TRBV2; d_call: NA; cdr3_aa: CASMRLLYSPLHF; cdr3_nt: TGTGCCAGCATGAGGTTACTTTATTCACCCCTCCACTTT
j_call: TRBJ2-7; clone_size: NA; v_call: TRBV29-1; d_call: TRBD1; cdr3_aa: CSATGTDLLEQYF; cdr3_nt: TGCAGCGCCACCGGGACAGATCTACTCGAGCAGTACTTC
j_call: TRBJ1-5; clone_size: NA; v_call: TRBV20-1; d_call: NA; cdr3_aa: CSASSAGLAPQHF; cdr3_nt: TGCAGTGCTAGTTCGGCAGGGTTGGCCCCCCAGCATTTT
j_call: TRBJ2-7; clone_size: NA; v_call: TRBV12-3/TRBV12-4; d_call: NA; cdr3_aa: CASSLGGLGEQYF; cdr3_nt: TGTGCCAGCAGTTTGGGGGGTTTAGGCGAGCAGTACTTC
j_call: TRBJ2-5; clone_size: once; v_call: TRBV9; d_call: NA; cdr3_aa: CASSPNSNRAETQYF; cdr3_nt: TGTGCCAGCAGCCCCAACTCTAACAGGGCGGAGACCCAGTACTTC
j_call: TRBJ1-2; clone_size: NA; v_call: TRBV7-2; d_call: TRBD1; cdr3_aa: CASSISGQASYGYTF; cdr3_nt: TGTGCCAGCAGCATCTCGGGACAGGCCTCCTATGGCTACACCTTC
j_call: TRBJ1-1; clone_size: few; v_call: TRBV3-1/TRBV3-2; d_call: NA; cdr3_aa: CASSFQIDTEAFF; cdr3_nt: TGTGCCAGCAGCTTTCAGATCGACACTGAAGCTTTCTTT
j_call: TRBJ1-1; clone_size: NA; v_call: TRBV18; d_call: NA; cdr3_aa: CASSTTMNTEAFF; cdr3_nt: TGTGCCAGCTCGACTACCATGAACACTGAAGCTTTCTTT